This TCR beta chain is drawn from a study of CXCR3-negative and CXCR3-positive naive CD8 T cells. The CDR3 consists of 14 residues. CDR1 is SQVTM, CDR2 ANQGSEA, per germline. Via 5' RACE with UMI labels, TRB cDNA libraries were prepared. For each CDR3 protein, TCRdb gives one entry from its re-call of the 5' RACE reads, without DNA. The sample data list approximately 52,000 distinct CDR3 sequences. The clonotype comes from a human donor in good health. Some clones in this sample may be carry-over from other donors' samples. Sample: memory CD8+ T cells from blood. This chain connects TRBV29-1 to TRBJ1-2; the D call from TCRdb, TRBD1, cannot be confirmed without DNA. The chain's CDR3 is CSAPSPGQGFGYTF.